These T cell receptor beta chains were read from a single sample in a study of Ad26.COV2.S vaccination and SARS-CoV-2 variants. Profiling relied on immunoSEQ multiplex PCR, and the TCRdb table lists in-frame clones only, not all of them. The profile shows hundreds of thousands of clones, roughly 91% of them singletons. The sample here was peripheral blood, taken in a trial of Ad26.COV2.S vaccine versus placebo. The receptors stem from a person aged 18 to 65 who received the Ad26.COV2.S COVID-19 vaccine or a placebo. Each CDR3 is given with its conserved first and last residue. A D gene is named only where the DNA matches it firmly. Clone sizes are given selectively: once, few, many, or a class where the clone is expanded.

CDR3 length	V gene	D gene	clone size	J gene	CDR3 DNA	CDR3 protein
13	TRBV27	-	-	TRBJ2-2	TGTGCCAGCAGTTTCAAGGGTACCGGGGAGCTGTTTTTT	CASSFKGTGELFF
13	TRBV5-1	TRBD1	once	TRBJ2-7	TGCGCCAGCAGCCCCGGGACAGCCTACGAGCAGTACTTC	CASSPGTAYEQYF
15	TRBV6-5	TRBD2	-	TRBJ2-2	TGTGCCAGCGCCGCTAGCGGGAGAGTCACCGGGGAGCTGTTTTTT	CASAASGRVTGELFF
17	TRBV28	-	-	TRBJ2-7	TGTGCCAGCAGAGAGGTTCGGGGGACGCATTCAACCTACGAGCAGTACTTC	CASREVRGTHSTYEQYF
15	TRBV27	-	-	TRBJ1-4	TGTGCCAGCAGTTCAGTAGGGAGTTTTAATGAAAAACTGTTTTTT	CASSSVGSFNEKLFF
16	TRBV5-1	-	-	TRBJ1-2	TGCGCCAGCAGCTTGGCAGGAGGTCAGGGAAACTATGGCTACACCTTC	CASSLAGGQGNYGYTF
16	TRBV7-2	TRBD2	-	TRBJ2-7	TGTGCCAGCAGCCCGAAACTAGCGGGAGTGGGGGACGAGCAGTACTTC	CASSPKLAGVGDEQYF
15	TRBV4-1	TRBD2	-	TRBJ2-7	TGCGCCAGCAGCCAAGTAGCGGGAAAAGTCTACGAGCAGTACTTC	CASSQVAGKVYEQYF
15	TRBV9	-	-	TRBJ1-3	TGTGCCAGCAGCGTAGACGACAGCTCTGGAAACACCATATATTTT	CASSVDDSSGNTIYF
14	TRBV28	TRBD1	once	TRBJ2-7	TGTGCCAGCAGCCCCATCAGGGGGCGGTACGAGCAGTACTTC	CASSPIRGRYEQYF
15	TRBV7-9	TRBD1	-	TRBJ2-2	TGTGCCAGCAGCTCCTTAGGGGGCAACACCGGGGAGCTGTTTTTT	CASSSLGGNTGELFF
18	TRBV7-8	-	-	TRBJ2-2	TGTGCCAGCAGCTTATTGGTTTTTCAGGGTGCGAACACCGGGGAGCTGTTTTTT	CASSLLVFQGANTGELFF
15	TRBV5-1	-	-	TRBJ2-3	TGCGCCAGCAGCATCACAGGGCAGGGGCGAGATACGCAGTATTTT	CASSITGQGRDTQYF
15	TRBV6-5	TRBD2	-	TRBJ2-7	TGTGCCAGCAGTATAGGACTAGCGGATCCCTACGAGCAGTACTTC	CASSIGLADPYEQYF
14	TRBV19	TRBD1	-	TRBJ2-7	TGTGCCAGTACTCCGGGACAGGGTCTACACGAGCAGTACTTC	CASTPGQGLHEQYF
16	TRBV30	TRBD1	-	TRBJ1-6	TGTGCCTGGAGTCCCATACCGGGACAGCCTAATTCACCCCTCCACTTT	CAWSPIPGQPNSPLHF